The 20 T cell receptor beta chains reported below all come from one sample, sequenced in a study of T-cell memory formation after mild COVID-19. Each CDR3 protein gets one entry after TCRdb re-called the 5' RACE reads with MiXCR. The table records about 560,000 distinct CDR3 sequences, roughly 17% of them present only once. Input material: PBMCs or a T cell subset sorted from them (not recorded which). The receptor source for this set is an adult woman who had mild COVID-19 (a few samples of this study predate the infection). Cell type and time point are not known.

The rearrangement links TRBV12-3 or TRBV12-4 to TRBJ2-2, with TRBD1 matching over 7 bases. The CDR3 is made up of 17 amino acids. V was clipped by 5 bases and J by 0 bases; unmatched bases: 9. Here the CDR3 DNA reads TGTGCCAGCAGTCCACGTCTGGGGACAGCGAACACCGGGGAGCTGTTTTTT. Amino acid sequence: CASSPRLGTANTGELFF.

There are a few counts of this clonotype. The V call is TRBV5-6, the J call TRBJ2-1; no reliable D call. Trimming shortened V by 4 bases and J by 2 bases, and 13 bases separated the two germline ends. Germline V gives CDR1 SGHDT, CDR2 YYEEEE. This CDR3 is 15 amino acids long. The CDR3 bases are TGTGCCAGCAGCCTAGGGCCTGGAACCTACAATGAGCAGTTCTTC. Translating it yields CASSLGPGTYNEQFF.

The CDR3 is CASSYGDRVNEQYF. The CDR3 nucleotides read TGTGCCAGCAGTTACGGGGACCGAGTCAACGAGCAGTACTTC. V gene TRBV6-5 combines with J gene TRBJ2-7; D may match TRBD1 or TRBD2 (5 bases each). The CDR3 consists of 14 residues. Looked up from germline, CDR1 is MNHEY and CDR2 is SVGAGI. V was pared by 2 bases and J by 5 bases, with 13 bases between.

This chain connects TRBV24-1 to TRBJ2-3; D call uncertain. Germline CDR1 KGHDR, CDR2 SFDVKD. This CDR3 region has 12 residues. The V end lost 5 bases, the J end lost 4 bases, and 6 bases lay between the germline ends. The CDR3 reads CATSVSADTQYF. In DNA, the CDR3 is TGTGCCACCAGTGTTTCTGCAGATACGCAGTATTTT.

J is TRBJ2-3 and V is TRBV19; TRBD1 might be the D (5 bases). The CDR3 runs to 15 residues. Germline loops: CDR1 LNHDA, CDR2 SQIVND (reference sequence). V was cut by 4 bases and J by 0 bases, with 11 bases left in between. The chain's CDR3 is CASSTTASSTDTQYF. CDR3 nucleotide sequence: TGTGCCAGTAGTACGACAGCATCTAGCACAGATACGCAGTATTTT. The whole variable domain, filled in from reference TRBV19 and TRBJ2-3, reads DGGITQSPKYLFRKEGQNVTLSCEQNLNHDAMYWYRQDPGQGLRLIYYSQIVNDFQKGDIAEGYSVSREKKESFPLTVTSAQKNPTAFYLCASSTTASSTDTQYFGPGTRLTVL.

This clonotype was detected only a few times. V and J are TRBV6-2 or TRBV6-3 and TRBJ2-7; TRBD1 might be the D (6 bases). This CDR3 is built from 15 residues. Germline assignment: CDR1 MNHEY and CDR2 SVGEGT. Trimming took 2 bases from V and 2 from J, leaving 13 bases between them. The CDR3 DNA reads TGTGCCAGCAGTTACGACAGGAATATACCCTACGAGCAGTACTTC. Translated: CASSYDRNIPYEQYF.

The V and J genes are TRBV7-7 and TRBJ2-3; D unclear. Trimming cost V 4 bases and J 6 bases, with 20 bases left between them. This CDR3 is built from 16 residues. CDR1 and CDR2 from the germline V gene are SSHAT and FNYEAQ (reference sequence). The CDR3 DNA is TGTGCCAGCAGCTCCCAGGTCGGCCTCGGCCGGGATACGCAGTATTTT. Protein product: CASSSQVGLGRDTQYF. Full variable domain (outside the CDR3, taken from reference TRBV7-7 and TRBJ2-3): GAGVSQSPRYKVTKRGQDVTLRCDPISSHATLYWYQQALGQGPEFLTYFNYEAQPDKSGLPSDRFSAERPEGSISTLTIQRTEQRDSAMYRCASSSQVGLGRDTQYFGPGTRLTVL.

CDR3 protein: CASSLQDRQETQYF. The DNA of the CDR3 is TGTGCCAGCAGCTTACAGGACAGACAAGAGACCCAGTACTTC. V usage is TRBV7-9 and J usage is TRBJ2-5, with D tentatively TRBD1 (6 bases). CDR1 and CDR2 from the germline V gene are SEHNR and FQNEAQ (reference sequence). There are 14 residues in the CDR3. Trimming shortened V by 2 bases and J by 2 bases, and 9 bases separated the two germline ends.

This rearrangement joins TRBV6-5 to TRBJ1-1; D is uncertain. The germline V gene has CDR1 MNHEY and CDR2 SVGAGI. There are 15 residues in the CDR3. V lost 0 bases and J lost 2, with 10 bases in between. CDR3 sequence: CASSYSKFGNTEAFF. CDR3 sequence (DNA): TGTGCCAGCAGTTACTCGAAGTTCGGAAACACTGAAGCTTTCTTT.

In this sample, this clonotype turned up a few times. V and J are TRBV27 and TRBJ1-2, with 8 bases that match TRBD1. This CDR3 has 15 amino acids. CDR1 is MNHEY, CDR2 SMNVEV, per germline (reference sequence). V shed 3 bases and J 2 bases; nucleotides not matched to a gene: 5. The CDR3 coding sequence is TGTGCCAGCAGTTTGTCCGGACAGGGAAACTATGGCTACACCTTC. This translates into CASSLSGQGNYGYTF.

The chain is built from TRBV19 and TRBJ2-1; the D is unclear. V lost 6 bases to trimming and J lost 0 bases, with 12 bases between them. This CDR3 is built from 15 residues. Germline V gives CDR1 LNHDA, CDR2 SQIVND (reference sequence). CDR3 residues: CASSFSVSSYNEQFF. CDR3 DNA sequence: TGTGCCAGTAGCTTCTCGGTTTCCTCCTACAATGAGCAGTTCTTC.

This clonotype was seen a handful of times. The chain joins TRBV20-1 to TRBJ1-5; D perhaps matches TRBD1 (5 bases). The CDR3 runs 14 residues. CDR1 and CDR2 from the germline V gene are DFQATT and SNEGSKA (reference sequence). V was clipped by 0 bases and J by 4 bases, with 10 bases between them. As DNA, the CDR3 is TGCAGTGCTAGAGAGGATAGGGGAAATCAGCCCCAGCATTTT. Translation gives CSAREDRGNQPQHF.

The chain uses TRBV12-3 or TRBV12-4 and TRBJ2-1, with D possibly TRBD2 on 5 matching bases. The V end lost 1 base, the J end lost 2 bases, and 15 bases lay between the germline ends. The CDR3 totals 17 residues. CDR3 DNA: TGTGCCAGCAGTTTAGGGGCGGGCAGGTTGGCCTACAATGAGCAGTTCTTC. Translating gives CASSLGAGRLAYNEQFF.

This clonotype has a handful of counts. The genes are TRBV7-9 and TRBJ1-2; 7 bases align to TRBD1. Germline CDR1 is SEHNR and CDR2 is FQNEAQ (reference sequence). Trimming at V came to 4 bases and at J to 7 bases, leaving 6 bases not matched to a gene. The CDR3 is 13 amino acids. The CDR3 sequence: CASSYDRDSGYTF. The CDR3 DNA reads as TGTGCCAGCAGCTATGACAGGGACTCTGGCTACACCTTC.

The chain uses TRBV20-1 and TRBJ2-4; 10 bases are shared with TRBD2. The V gene's germline CDR1 is DFQATT and CDR2 SNEGSKA (reference sequence). J was trimmed by 6 bases and V by 5 bases; bases with no gene match: 4. This CDR3 spans 13 amino acids. CDR3 protein: CSAPGLARNIQYF. The CDR3 bases are TGCAGTGCTCCGGGACTAGCGAGAAACATTCAGTACTTC.

In its sample, this clonotype was seen a few times. The J gene is TRBJ1-5, the V gene TRBV10-3; no clear D. Per the germline V gene, CDR1 is ENHRY and CDR2 is SYGVKD. CDR3 size: 13 residues. V lost 4 bases and J 5 bases, leaving 9 bases between the germline ends. The CDR3 DNA reads TGTGCCATCAGTGGGGTGGCGGATCAGCCCCAGCATTTT. It yields the protein CAISGVADQPQHF.

This clonotype was picked up one time. This chain joins TRBV7-2 and TRBJ2-5; D gene ambiguous. V was cut by 1 base and J by 2 bases, with 11 bases left in between. The germline CDR1 and CDR2 sequences are SGHTA and FQGNSA. The CDR3 spans 15 residues. The CDR3 protein is CASSLGVLLQETQYF. The CDR3 DNA is TGTGCCAGCAGCTTAGGGGTGCTCCTACAAGAGACCCAGTACTTC.

This clonotype has ten or more counts. V gene TRBV10-3 combines with J gene TRBJ2-5, with 7 bases lining up with TRBD1. CDR3 length: 14 residues. V dropped 3 bases and J dropped 5; count of bases not matched to a gene: 6. CDR1 is ENHRY, CDR2 SYGVKD, per germline. The CDR3 is CAISDSGGRETQYF. The CDR3 DNA reads as TGTGCCATCAGTGATTCAGGGGGACGCGAGACCCAGTACTTC.

V usage is TRBV21-1 and J usage is TRBJ1-6; the table's D call, TRBD1, was not checked against the DNA. TRBV21-1 is labeled a pseudogene. CDR3 length: 14 amino acids. CDR3 region: CASSRGARISPLHF. The CDR3 region has the DNA TGTGCCAGCAGCCGCGGTGCCCGGATTTCACCCCTCCACTTT.

The rearrangement joins TRBV5-1 to TRBJ1-1, with 7 nucleotides matching TRBD1. This CDR3 region has 15 residues. CDR1 and CDR2 (germline): SGHRS, YFSETQ. J was trimmed by 4 bases and V by 3 bases; bases with no gene match: 9. The CDR3 nucleotides read TGCGCCAGCAGCTCCGGGGAAGGGGGCGTCACTGAAGCTTTCTTT. Its protein is CASSSGEGGVTEAFF.